This record covers a single T cell receptor (beta chain). Its antigen is unidentified. Autoimmune disease history or systemic immunosuppression disqualified patients. With 5 bases clipped from V and 7 bases from J, the junction kept 3 bases outside the gene matches. From germline, CDR1 is MRHNA and CDR2 SNTAGT. This CDR3 has 14 residues. This sample was included in a study of OX40 agonist ivuxolimab in advanced cancers. Findings and caveats of the study: CD4+ and CD8+ blood T cells expanded clonally by week 6 at 0.1 to 3.0 mg/kg.

Profiling relied on immunoSEQ multiplex PCR, and the TCRdb table lists in-frame clones only, not all of them. Altogether around 67,000 clones are present, about nine tenths being singletons, with the ten largest covering around 1%. The sequence derives from an adult with an advanced solid tumor such as melanoma, head and neck, liver or kidney cancer. The specimen comprised CD4+ or CD8+ T cells sorted from blood, sampled in a trial of the OX40 agonist ivuxolimab. The chain combines TRBV6-4 with TRBJ1-4; 11 nucleotides match TRBD1. The CDR3 DNA reads as TGTGCCAGCAGTTGGACAGGGGGCGGTGAAAAACTGTTTTTT. It encodes CASSWTGGGEKLFF.